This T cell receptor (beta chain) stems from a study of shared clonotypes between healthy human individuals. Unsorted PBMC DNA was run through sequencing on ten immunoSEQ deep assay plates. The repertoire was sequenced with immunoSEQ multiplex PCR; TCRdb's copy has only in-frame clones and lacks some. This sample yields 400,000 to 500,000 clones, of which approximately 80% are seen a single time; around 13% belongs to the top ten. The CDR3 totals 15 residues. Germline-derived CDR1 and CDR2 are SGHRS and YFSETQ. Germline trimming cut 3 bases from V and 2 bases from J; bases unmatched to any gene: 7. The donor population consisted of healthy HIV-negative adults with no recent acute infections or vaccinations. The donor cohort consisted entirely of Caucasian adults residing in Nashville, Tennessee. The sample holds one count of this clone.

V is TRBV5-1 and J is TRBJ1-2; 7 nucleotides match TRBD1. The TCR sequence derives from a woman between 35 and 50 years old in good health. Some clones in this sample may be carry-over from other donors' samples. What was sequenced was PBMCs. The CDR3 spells CASSWDSAGNYGYTF. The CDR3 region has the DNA TGCGCCAGCAGCTGGGACAGTGCGGGGAACTATGGCTACACCTTC.